These 19 T cell receptor beta chains originate from one sample sequenced in a study of shared clonotypes between healthy human individuals. The table came from immunoSEQ multiplex PCR; TCRdb's copy has only in-frame clones and leaves some out. The data hold roughly 2,000,000 clones, with around 93% observed a single time. Naive CD8 isolation took CD45RO-negative cells positively selected for CCR7 and excluded terminally differentiated effector memory CD45RA+ cells. The sample taken for sequencing was naive CD8+ T cells from PBMCs. These receptor sequences come from a man between 18 and 29 years old in good health. Some clones in this sample may be carry-over from other donors' samples.

Turning to this clone: Other nucleotide sequences from this sample produce the same CDR3. V is TRBV2 and J is TRBJ2-1; 7 bases match TRBD2. J lost 4 bases, V lost 2 bases, and 5 bases had no gene match. CDR3 length: 15 residues. The germline V gene has CDR1 SNHLY and CDR2 FYNNEI. The CDR3 reads CASSERAGVYNEQFF. CDR3 DNA: TGTGCCAGCAGTGAAAGGGCGGGGGTATACAATGAGCAGTTCTTC.

This clone was picked up one time. The chain carries TRBV29-1 and TRBJ2-5; D remains unclear. Germline CDR1 and CDR2: SQVTM and ANQGSEA. With 1 base removed from V and 4 bases from J, the gap between germline ends came to 7 bases. The CDR3 is 12 residues long. CDR3 region: CSVEGELETQYF. CDR3 sequence (DNA): TGCAGCGTTGAAGGGGAATTAGAGACCCAGTACTTC.

The chain carries TRBV7-8 and TRBJ2-1, with TRBD1 matching 7 bases. Germline lookup yields CDR1 SGHVS and CDR2 FQNEAQ. The V gene end was trimmed by 1 base and the J gene end by 1 base; junction bases not matched to a gene: 13. The CDR3 consists of 19 residues. The CDR3 sequence: CASSLVRGTELSSYNEQFF. In DNA form, the CDR3 reads TGTGCCAGCAGCTTAGTTCGTGGGACAGAGTTATCATCCTACAATGAGCAGTTCTTC.

The count of this clone is one. The chain has TRBV29-1 and TRBJ2-6; D unclear. The CDR3 loop spans 12 amino acids. Trimming left V 5 bases short and J 0 bases short, with 2 bases between. The germline V gene has CDR1 SQVTM and CDR2 ANQGSEA. CDR3 coding DNA: TGCAGCGTTCACTCTGGGGCCAACGTCCTGACTTTC. It translates to CSVHSGANVLTF.

This clone appeared a few times. V gene TRBV11-2 combines with J gene TRBJ2-7; D is unresolved. Germline CDR1 SGHAT, CDR2 FQNNGV. The V end lost 2 bases, the J end lost 3 bases, and 11 bases lay between the germline ends. This CDR3 is 14 amino acids long. CDR3 loop: CASSLKARSYEQYF. DNA of the CDR3: TGTGCCAGCAGCTTAAAGGCTAGAAGCTACGAGCAGTACTTC.

The chain employs TRBV7-9 and TRBJ1-4; no reliable D call. The CDR3 is 14 residues long. V lost 4 bases and J lost 10, with 16 bases in between. Germline V gene lookup returns CDR1 SEHNR and CDR2 FQNEAQ (reference sequence). In nucleotides, the CDR3 is TGTGCCAGCAGCTCCCGCGGAAAGAACGGAAAACTGTTTTTT. The encoded protein is CASSSRGKNGKLFF.

This clone was counted a few times. In the same sample, other DNA sequences code for this CDR3. This chain links TRBV29-1 with TRBJ1-1; no clear D. The germline gives CDR1 SQVTM, CDR2 ANQGSEA. V was shortened by 7 bases and J by 1 base, with 4 bases between the two germline ends. CDR3 length equals 10 residues. The CDR3 sequence is CSGRNTEAFF. CDR3 DNA sequence: TGCAGCGGGAGGAACACTGAAGCTTTCTTT. Drawing the rest from reference TRBV29-1 and TRBJ1-1, the complete variable domain is SAVISQKPSRDICQRGTSLTIQCQVDSQVTMMFWYRQQPGQSLTLIATANQGSEATYESGFVIDKFPISRPNLTFSTLTVSNMSPEDSSIYLCSGRNTEAFFGQGTRLTVV.

The chain carries TRBV14 and TRBJ2-1, with 11 bases matching TRBD2. After removal of 3 bases from V and 1 base from J, the junction contained 5 bases not matched to a gene. This CDR3 is 17 amino acids long. Germline loops: CDR1 SGHDN, CDR2 FVKESK. CDR3 DNA sequence: TGTGCCAGCAGCCACTTAGGGACTAGCGGTTCCTACAATGAGCAGTTCTTC. It is translated as CASSHLGTSGSYNEQFF.

This clone was seen a handful of times. This CDR3 is also generated by other DNA sequences in the sample. The chain has TRBV27 and TRBJ2-1; 13 bases align to TRBD2. CDR1 is MNHEY and CDR2 is SMNVEV in the germline V gene (reference sequence). Trimming removed 5 bases from V and 5 bases from J; junction bases left unmatched: 3. The CDR3 consists of 15 residues. The CDR3 region has the DNA TGTGCCAGCAGTCCGGGGACTAGCGGGAACAATGAGCAGTTCTTC. Its protein product is CASSPGTSGNNEQFF.

The rearrangement uses TRBV28 and TRBJ2-1, with 9 bases identical to TRBD2. CDR1 MDHEN and CDR2 SYDVKM come from the germline V gene. This CDR3 contains 16 residues. The J segment lost 5 bases and the V segment lost 1 base, leaving 6 bases of the junction unmatched. CDR3 sequence reads: CASSLYPAGGHNEQFF. In DNA, the CDR3 is TGTGCCAGCAGTTTATATCCAGCGGGAGGCCACAATGAGCAGTTCTTC.

Only one count was recorded for this clone. In DNA form, the CDR3 reads TGCAGCGTTGGGCCCAGCGGGGCGTACAATGAGCAGTTCTTC. Translation gives CSVGPSGAYNEQFF. This chain uses TRBV29-1 with TRBJ2-1; 7 nucleotides line up with TRBD2. This CDR3 is built from 14 residues. V lost 4 bases and J lost 4; bases outside the gene matches: 7. The germline V gene encodes CDR1 SQVTM and CDR2 ANQGSEA.

The V and J genes are TRBV15 and TRBJ1-4; 7 bases agree with TRBD1. Germline V lookup: CDR1 LNHNV, CDR2 YYDKDF (reference sequence). The CDR3 consists of 14 residues. Trimming took 3 bases from V and 7 from J; bases not matched to a gene: 5. The CDR3 bases are TGTGCCACCAGCAGTCTGGGACAGATTGAAAAACTGTTTTTT. It translates to CATSSLGQIEKLFF.

This clone was found once. The gene calls are TRBV5-6 and TRBJ1-4; 7 bases fit TRBD1. V dropped 0 bases and J dropped 4; count of bases not matched to a gene: 3. This CDR3 spans 15 amino acids. Germline lookup yields CDR1 SGHDT and CDR2 YYEEEE. CDR3 bases: TGTGCCAGCAGCTTGGTAACAGGGGTTAATGAAAAACTGTTTTTT. It codes for CASSLVTGVNEKLFF.

V and J are TRBV28 and TRBJ1-4, with D possibly being TRBD1 (5 bases). CDR1 and CDR2 from the germline V gene are MDHEN and SYDVKM. V was trimmed by 2 bases and J by 4 bases, leaving 8 bases between them. This CDR3 has 14 residues. This CDR3 is CASSLVGVNEKLFF. As DNA, the CDR3 is TGTGCCAGCAGTTTAGTAGGGGTTAATGAAAAACTGTTTTTT.

The chain joins TRBV6-6 to TRBJ1-2, with a weak D call TRBD1 (5 bases). Trimming removed 4 bases from V and 4 bases from J, with 13 bases in between. The CDR3 is 14 amino acids. CDR1 is MNHNY, CDR2 SVGAGI, per germline (reference sequence). Here the CDR3 DNA reads TGTGCCAGCAGTTGGGAAGGACACCTCTATGGCTACACCTTC. Amino acids: CASSWEGHLYGYTF.

V usage is TRBV28 and J usage is TRBJ2-2, with 9 bases fitting TRBD1. Looked up from germline, CDR1 is MDHEN and CDR2 is SYDVKM. The CDR3 has 14 residues. Trimming took 7 bases from V and 8 from J; bases not matched to a gene: 8. The CDR3 region has the DNA TGTGCCAGCACTCCAACAGGGGGCGAAGGGGAGCTGTTTTTT. It specifies CASTPTGGEGELFF.

The chain recombines TRBV6-5 with TRBJ2-7; TRBD2 aligns across 12 bases. The CDR3 extends over 15 amino acids. J lost 3 bases, V lost 6 bases, and 6 bases had no gene match. Germline values: CDR1 MNHEY, CDR2 SVGAGI. This CDR3 is CASSPGLAGIYEQYF. CDR3 nucleotides: TGTGCCAGCAGCCCTGGACTAGCGGGGATCTACGAGCAGTACTTC.

This chain links TRBV27 with TRBJ1-4, with 9 bases fitting TRBD1. The CDR3 is 15 amino acids. From germline, CDR1 is MNHEY and CDR2 SMNVEV (reference sequence). V gave up 5 bases and J gave up 7 bases; unmatched junction bases: 8. This chain's CDR3 is CASSTAQGAIEKLFF. The CDR3 nucleotides read TGTGCCAGCAGTACCGCACAGGGGGCGATTGAAAAACTGTTTTTT.

The chain is built from TRBV4-1 and TRBJ2-3; D not resolved. CDR1 MGHRA and CDR2 YSYEKL come from the germline V gene. This CDR3 spans 15 amino acids. Trimming removed 1 base from V and 3 bases from J, with 11 bases in between. The CDR3 nucleotides are TGCGCCAGCAGCCAAGGGGTAACAGAGACAGATACGCAGTATTTT. It is translated as CASSQGVTETDTQYF.